This entry lists 13 T cell receptor beta chains sequenced from one sample in a study of shared clonotypes between healthy human individuals. Naivety among CD8 cells was defined by CD45RO negativity and positive CCR7 selection, thereby excluding terminally differentiated effector memory CD45RA+ cells. Generated by immunoSEQ multiplex PCR, the TCRdb table keeps only in-frame clones and is missing some. The profile covers under 1 million clones, with over 90% appearing a single time and less than 25% taken by the ten largest. The sequencing sample was made of naive CD8+ T cells sorted from blood. The receptors come from a young man in good health.

The chain links TRBV7-9 to TRBJ2-7; tentative D call: TRBD2 (7 bases). The CDR3 consists of 15 residues. Per the germline V gene, CDR1 is SEHNR and CDR2 is FQNEAQ (reference sequence). V lost 4 bases and J lost 3, with 16 bases in between. CDR3 nucleotides: TGTGCCAGCAGCTCGAGGGGGGGAATCCTCTACGAGCAGTACTTC. This sequence encodes CASSSRGGILYEQYF. Complete variable domain (other parts from reference TRBV7-9 and TRBJ2-7): DTGVSQNPRHKITKRGQNVTFRCDPISEHNRLYWYRQTLGQGPEFLTYFQNEAQLEKSRLLSDRFSAERPKGSFSTLEIQRTEQGDSAMYLCASSSRGGILYEQYFGPGTRLTVT.

This chain joins TRBV13 and TRBJ2-1, with 11 nucleotides matching TRBD2. The V gene end was trimmed by 2 bases and the J gene end by 6 bases; junction bases not matched to a gene: 15. CDR1 is PRHDT and CDR2 is FYEKMQ in the germline V gene (reference sequence). This CDR3 region has 19 residues. CDR3 nucleotides: TGTGCCAGCAGCTTACATGGTAGCGGGAGGGCGGGGACTTTCAATGAGCAGTTCTTC. Its protein is CASSLHGSGRAGTFNEQFF. Full variable domain (rest looked up from reference TRBV13 and TRBJ2-1): AAGVIQSPRHLIKEKRETATLKCYPIPRHDTVYWYQQGPGQDPQFLISFYEKMQSDKGSIPDRFSAQQFSDYHSELNMSSLELGDSALYFCASSLHGSGRAGTFNEQFFGPGTRLTVL.

The chain links TRBV9 to TRBJ2-5; D gene ambiguous. The CDR3 runs 13 residues. Trimming left V 0 bases short and J 5 bases short, with 8 bases between. The germline V gene has CDR1 SGDLS and CDR2 YYNGEE. This CDR3 is CASSVAPLETQYF. CDR3 nucleotide sequence: TGTGCCAGCAGCGTAGCTCCCCTTGAGACCCAGTACTTC.

CDR3 nucleotides: TGTGCCAGTTACTCGACGACTGCAGATACGCAGTATTTT. It codes for CASYSTTADTQYF. The chain is built from TRBV19 and TRBJ2-3; D remains unclear. Germline values: CDR1 LNHDA, CDR2 SQIVND (reference sequence). The CDR3 loop spans 13 amino acids. Trimming shortened V by 8 bases and J by 4 bases, and 13 bases separated the two germline ends.

The rearrangement joins TRBV29-1 to TRBJ2-7; 8 positions match TRBD2. Germline values: CDR1 SQVTM, CDR2 ANQGSEA. The ends lost 3 bases at V and 4 bases at J; junction bases unmatched: 5. The CDR3 runs 13 residues. DNA of the CDR3: TGCAGCGTTGATTTAGCGGGAACTTACGAGCAGTACTTC. Its translation: CSVDLAGTYEQYF.

The V call is TRBV27, the J call TRBJ2-1; D may be TRBD1 or TRBD2 (5 bases each). The CDR3 loop spans 16 amino acids. Trimming shortened V by 7 bases and J by 4 bases, and 20 bases separated the two germline ends. Germline CDR1 is MNHEY and CDR2 is SMNVEV (reference sequence). The CDR3 sequence is CASTKSPGRGYNEQFF. Written as DNA, the CDR3 is TGTGCCAGCACTAAAAGCCCGGGACGCGGATACAATGAGCAGTTCTTC.

The chain links TRBV11-2 to TRBJ2-2, with 7 bases matching TRBD1. Germline-derived CDR1 and CDR2 are SGHAT and FQNNGV. With V trimmed by 1 base and J by 7 bases, 12 bases remained unmatched. The CDR3 spans 17 residues. The CDR3 sequence is CASSLGFRGTGDGELFF. The CDR3 DNA is TGTGCCAGCAGCTTAGGATTTAGGGGAACAGGGGACGGGGAGCTGTTTTTT. Full variable domain (remainder filled in from reference TRBV11-2 and TRBJ2-2): EAGVAQSPRYKIIEKRQSVAFWCNPISGHATLYWYQQILGQGPKLLIQFQNNGVVDDSQLPKDRFSAERLKGVDSTLKIQPAKLEDSAVYLCASSLGFRGTGDGELFFGEGSRLTVL.

This clone turned up a few times. This sequence joins TRBV11-3 and TRBJ1-5; D gene uncertain. V was clipped by 8 bases and J by 4 bases, with 12 bases between them. The CDR3 has 13 residues. Germline values: CDR1 SGHNT, CDR2 YENEEA. The CDR3 reads CASLADWNQPQHF. The CDR3 region has the DNA TGTGCCAGCCTGGCGGACTGGAATCAGCCCCAGCATTTT.

This clone was seen a single time. The chain recombines TRBV11-2 with TRBJ2-3, with a tentative D call TRBD2 (6 bases). Trimming took 3 bases from V and 5 from J, leaving 12 bases between them. The CDR3 has 14 residues. Germline-derived CDR1 and CDR2 are SGHAT and FQNNGV. CDR3 DNA sequence: TGTGCCAGCAGCTTGGCGGGGATGGGAGATACGCAGTATTTT. Residues: CASSLAGMGDTQYF.

This chain joins TRBV12-5 and TRBJ2-1, with D perhaps TRBD1 (6 bases). Germline assignment: CDR1 LGHNT and CDR2 FRNRAP. This CDR3 has 13 amino acids. The V end lost 6 bases, the J end lost 7 bases, and 13 bases lay between the germline ends. The CDR3 sequence: CASGLGGVNEQFF. The CDR3 nucleotides read TGTGCTAGTGGCTTAGGGGGAGTTAATGAGCAGTTCTTC.

The V and J genes are TRBV29-1 and TRBJ2-1; TRBD2 aligns across 10 bases. This CDR3 contains 15 residues. Unmatched junction bases numbered 10, after V lost 5 bases and J lost 6 bases. Germline V gene lookup returns CDR1 SQVTM and CDR2 ANQGSEA. The CDR3 sequence is CSVPPSGSPGNEQFF. The DNA for the CDR3 is TGCAGCGTTCCTCCTAGCGGGAGTCCCGGCAATGAGCAGTTCTTC.

The chain joins TRBV9 to TRBJ1-1; D possibly corresponds to TRBD1 (5 bases). Germline V gene lookup returns CDR1 SGDLS and CDR2 YYNGEE. Trimming left V 4 bases short and J 10 bases short, with 17 bases between. This CDR3 is 13 amino acids long. The CDR3 is CASSPPGLGPAFF. CDR3 DNA sequence: TGTGCCAGCAGCCCCCCAGGGTTGGGGCCAGCTTTCTTT.

This chain links TRBV19 with TRBJ2-7; TRBD2 matches 7 bases. Germline CDR1 and CDR2: LNHDA and SQIVND (reference sequence). The CDR3 consists of 17 residues. V lost 1 base to trimming and J lost 4 bases; unmatched junction nucleotides: 13. The CDR3 DNA follows: TGTGCCAGTAGTATAGGCCGGCCGGGACTATTCTCGTACGAGCAGTACTTC. Amino acid sequence: CASSIGRPGLFSYEQYF.